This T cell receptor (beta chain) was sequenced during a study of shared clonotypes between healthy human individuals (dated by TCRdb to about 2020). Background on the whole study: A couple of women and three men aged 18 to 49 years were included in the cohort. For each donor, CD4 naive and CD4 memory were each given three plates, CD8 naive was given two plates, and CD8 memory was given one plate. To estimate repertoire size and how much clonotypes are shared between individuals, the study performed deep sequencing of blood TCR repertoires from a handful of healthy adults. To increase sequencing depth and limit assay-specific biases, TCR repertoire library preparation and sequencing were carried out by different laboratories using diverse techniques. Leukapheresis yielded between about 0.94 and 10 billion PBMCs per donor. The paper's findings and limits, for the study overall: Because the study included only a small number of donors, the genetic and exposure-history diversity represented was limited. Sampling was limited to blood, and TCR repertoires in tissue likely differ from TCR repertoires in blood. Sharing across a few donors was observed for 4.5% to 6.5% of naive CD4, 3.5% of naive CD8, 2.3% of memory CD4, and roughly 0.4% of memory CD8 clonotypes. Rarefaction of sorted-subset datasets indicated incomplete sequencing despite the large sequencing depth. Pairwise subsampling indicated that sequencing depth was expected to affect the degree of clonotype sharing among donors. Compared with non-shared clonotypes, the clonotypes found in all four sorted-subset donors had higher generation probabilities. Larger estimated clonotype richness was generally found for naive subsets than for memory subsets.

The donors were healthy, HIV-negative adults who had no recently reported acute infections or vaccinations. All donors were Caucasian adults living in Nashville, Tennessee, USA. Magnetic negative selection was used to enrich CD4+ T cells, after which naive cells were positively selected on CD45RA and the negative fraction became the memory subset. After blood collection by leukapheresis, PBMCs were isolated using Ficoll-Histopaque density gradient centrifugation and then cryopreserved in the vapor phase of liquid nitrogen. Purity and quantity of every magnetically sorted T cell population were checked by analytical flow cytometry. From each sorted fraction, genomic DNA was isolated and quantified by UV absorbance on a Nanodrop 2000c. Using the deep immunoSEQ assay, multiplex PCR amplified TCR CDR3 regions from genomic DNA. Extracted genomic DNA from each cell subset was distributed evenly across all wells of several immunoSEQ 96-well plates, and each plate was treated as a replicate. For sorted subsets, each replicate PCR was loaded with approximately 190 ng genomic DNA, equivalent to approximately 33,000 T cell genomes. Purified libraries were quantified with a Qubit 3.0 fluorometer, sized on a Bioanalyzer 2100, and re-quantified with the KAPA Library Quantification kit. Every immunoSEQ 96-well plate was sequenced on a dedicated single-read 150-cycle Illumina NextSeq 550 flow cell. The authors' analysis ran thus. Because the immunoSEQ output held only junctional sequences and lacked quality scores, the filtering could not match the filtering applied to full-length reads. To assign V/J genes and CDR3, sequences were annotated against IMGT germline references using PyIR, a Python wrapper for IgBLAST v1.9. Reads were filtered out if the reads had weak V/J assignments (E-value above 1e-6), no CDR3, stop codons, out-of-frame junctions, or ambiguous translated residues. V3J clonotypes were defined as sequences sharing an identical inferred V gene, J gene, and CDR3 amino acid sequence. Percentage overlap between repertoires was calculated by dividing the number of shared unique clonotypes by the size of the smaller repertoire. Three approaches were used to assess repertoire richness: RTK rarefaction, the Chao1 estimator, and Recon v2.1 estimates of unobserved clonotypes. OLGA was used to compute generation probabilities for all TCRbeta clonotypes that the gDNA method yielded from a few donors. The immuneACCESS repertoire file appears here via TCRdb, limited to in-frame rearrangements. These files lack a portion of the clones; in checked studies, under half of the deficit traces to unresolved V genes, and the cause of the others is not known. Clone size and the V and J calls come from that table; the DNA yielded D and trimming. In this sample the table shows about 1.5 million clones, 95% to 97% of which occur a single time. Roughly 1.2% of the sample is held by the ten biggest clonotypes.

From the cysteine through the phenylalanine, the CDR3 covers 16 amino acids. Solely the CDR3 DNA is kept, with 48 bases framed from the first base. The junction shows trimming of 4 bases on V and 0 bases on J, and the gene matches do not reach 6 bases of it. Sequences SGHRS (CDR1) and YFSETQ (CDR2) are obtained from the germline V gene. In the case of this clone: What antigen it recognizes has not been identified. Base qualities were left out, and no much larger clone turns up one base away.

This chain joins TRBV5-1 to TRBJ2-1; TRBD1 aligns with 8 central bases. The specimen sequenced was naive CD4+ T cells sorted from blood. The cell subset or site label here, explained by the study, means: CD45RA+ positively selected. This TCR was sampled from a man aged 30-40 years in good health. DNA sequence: TGCGCCAGCAGCCCGACAGGGGTCCTCTCCTACAATGAGCAGTTCTTC. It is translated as CASSPTGVLSYNEQFF.